The entry that follows covers one T cell receptor beta chain sequence. These data originate in a study of blood T cell repertoires in COVID-19. Across the whole study: Spain, Italy and the United States supplied samples that represented acute and convalescent COVID-19. T cells, B-cell-depleted T cells, or PBMCs provided the cDNA or gDNA that served as material.

The assay was immunoSEQ multiplex PCR, and TCRdb's table has in-frame clones only and misses some. The sample consists of about 64,000 clones, roughly 91% of them appearing once. Clinical history as reported by participants underpinned cohort assignment. The study counted Cohort 3 donors as recovered given two negative PCRs, clearance, or symptom resolution. The V and J ends lost 5 bases and 4 bases respectively, with 11 bases between them. From germline, CDR1 is SGHDN and CDR2 FVKESK. This CDR3 has 14 residues. The source material was PBMCs or T cells enriched from blood (not recorded which). The V gene is TRBV14, the J gene TRBJ2-2, with D possibly matching TRBD2 (5 bases). The clonotype originates from a woman in her thirties or forties who had recovered from COVID-19. This CDR3 reads CASSARLPTGELFF. CDR3 DNA sequence: TGTGCCAGCAGCGCGCGACTACCCACCGGGGAGCTGTTTTTT.